What follows are 28 T cell receptor beta chains derived from one specimen sequenced in a study of T cell responses to AZD1222 COVID-19 vaccine. Clones were sequenced by immunoSEQ multiplex PCR, and TCRdb holds only the in-frame ones, with some missing. The table includes roughly 100,000 clones, less than 95% detected once. The sample was peripheral blood, taken on day 0 of AZD1222 vaccination. The receptors were sampled from an adult in good health.

The chain recombines TRBV21-1 with TRBJ2-7. TRBV21-1 is recorded as a pseudogene. The CDR3 is 9 amino acids. Here the CDR3 reads CASTHEQYF. The CDR3 DNA reads as TGTGCCAGCACCCACGAGCAGTACTTC.

The chain employs TRBV30 and TRBJ1-1; possible D gene TRBD1, 5 bases. This CDR3 spans 15 amino acids. V was cut by 4 bases and J by 0 bases, with 15 bases left in between. Germline assignment: CDR1 GTSNPN and CDR2 SVGIG (reference sequence). The CDR3 reads CAWNGATGLNTEAFF. Here the CDR3 DNA reads TGTGCCTGGAATGGTGCTACAGGATTGAACACTGAAGCTTTCTTT. Full variable domain (remainder filled in from reference TRBV30 and TRBJ1-1): SQTIHQWPATLVQPVGSPLSLECTVEGTSNPNLYWYRQAAGRGLQLLFYSVGIGQISSEVPQNLSASRPQDRQFILSSKKLLLSDSGFYLCAWNGATGLNTEAFFGQGTRLTVV.

The rearrangement links TRBV28 to TRBJ1-2; no firm D call. CDR1 and CDR2 from the germline V gene are MDHEN and SYDVKM. V dropped 5 bases and J dropped 4 bases, with 11 bases sitting between them. The CDR3 consists of 13 residues. CDR3 coding DNA: TGTGCCAGCAGTAATGGACGCAGCTATGGCTACACCTTC. Translated, it gives CASSNGRSYGYTF.

The genes are TRBV28 and TRBJ1-2, with TRBD1 matching over 7 bases. Trimming cost V 6 bases and J 1 base; bases outside gene matches: 2. CDR3 length: 13 amino acids. Per germline, CDR1 MDHEN and CDR2 SYDVKM. The CDR3 protein is CASSPGGNYGYTF. CDR3 nucleotide sequence: TGTGCCAGCAGCCCAGGGGGTAACTATGGCTACACCTTC.

This chain uses TRBV18 with TRBJ2-1, with 7 bases lining up with TRBD1. Per germline, CDR1 KGHSH and CDR2 LQKENI. The CDR3 length is 13 residues. V trimming: 6 bases; J trimming: 9 bases; junction bases outside the gene matches: 8. The CDR3 nucleotides are TGTGCCAGCTCGCCCGACAGGGCTAGTGAGCAGTTCTTC. This gives the protein CASSPDRASEQFF.

V usage is TRBV28 and J usage is TRBJ2-1, with TRBD1 matching over 11 bases. The J segment lost 7 bases and the V segment lost 6 bases, leaving 11 bases of the junction unmatched. CDR1 and CDR2 from the germline V gene are MDHEN and SYDVKM. The CDR3 is 16 amino acids. The CDR3 spells CASRPPGQGGVNEQFF. CDR3 bases: TGTGCCAGCAGACCGCCGGGACAGGGGGGAGTGAATGAGCAGTTCTTC.

CDR3 amino acids: CASSVGQGAEAFF. For the CDR3, the DNA is TGTGCCAGCAGCGTAGGACAGGGGGCTGAAGCTTTCTTT. This rearrangement joins TRBV9 to TRBJ1-1, with 9 positions matching TRBD1. Germline V gene sequence: CDR1 SGDLS, CDR2 YYNGEE. V trimming: 0 bases; J trimming: 6 bases; junction bases outside the gene matches: 0. This CDR3 is 13 amino acids long.

The chain uses TRBV27 and TRBJ1-5; a possible D gene is TRBD1 (5 bases). The CDR3 spans 15 residues. Germline V gives CDR1 MNHEY, CDR2 SMNVEV (reference sequence). Trimming shortened V by 5 bases and J by 7 bases, and 18 bases separated the two germline ends. CDR3: CASSPLLGVWQPQHF. The CDR3 nucleotides are TGTGCCAGCAGTCCCCTGCTGGGGGTATGGCAGCCCCAGCATTTT.

The chain carries TRBV14 and TRBJ1-1; 9 bases line up with TRBD1. This CDR3 is 14 amino acids long. Trimming took 3 bases from V and 8 from J; bases not matched to a gene: 7. CDR1 SGHDN and CDR2 FVKESK come from the germline V gene. The CDR3 sequence: CASSHPGQGMEAFF. The CDR3 nucleotides are TGTGCCAGCAGCCACCCGGGACAGGGTATGGAAGCTTTCTTT.

The rearrangement joins TRBV27 to TRBJ2-4; D is ambiguous. The CDR3 has 16 amino acids. Trimming took off 5 bases at V and 0 bases at J, with 14 bases between the two ends. Germline lookup yields CDR1 MNHEY and CDR2 SMNVEV (reference sequence). The DNA of the CDR3 is TGTGCCAGCAGTGCATCCCTGAGACTAGCCAAAAACATTCAGTACTTC. This codes for CASSASLRLAKNIQYF.

The chain carries TRBV3-1 (or the pseudogene TRBV3-2) and TRBJ2-1; TRBD2 agrees at 13 bases. Per germline, CDR1 LGHDT and CDR2 YNNKEL (reference sequence). V was pared by 5 bases and J by 7 bases, with 8 bases of the junction left unmatched. CDR3 length equals 16 residues. The CDR3 DNA sequence: TGTGCCAGCAGCGCGGCTGGACTAGCGGGGGCGAATGAGCAGTTCTTC. Translated, it gives CASSAAGLAGANEQFF.

This clone appeared once. The J gene is TRBJ2-4, the V gene TRBV29-1; perhaps D is TRBD1 or TRBD2 (5 bases each). Trimming pared 8 bases from V and 2 bases from J, leaving 10 bases between. Looked up from germline, CDR1 is SQVTM and CDR2 is ANQGSEA. The CDR3 length is 12 residues. Here the CDR3 reads CSFRDPKNIQYF. CDR3 in DNA: TGCAGCTTCCGGGACCCCAAAAACATTCAGTACTTC.

The CDR3 region has the DNA TGTGCCAGCAGCTCCTTCGGACTAGCAGCCGAGCAGTACTTC. Protein: CASSSFGLAAEQYF. The chain uses TRBV11-3 and TRBJ2-7; 8 nucleotides agree with TRBD2. The length of the CDR3 is 14 residues. With 4 bases clipped from V and 6 bases from J, the junction kept 8 bases outside the gene matches. CDR1 is SGHNT, CDR2 YENEEA, per germline.

The chain carries TRBV5-1 and TRBJ2-3, with D tentatively TRBD2 (5 bases). From germline, CDR1 is SGHRS and CDR2 YFSETQ. CDR3 length: 12 amino acids. Trimming pared 0 bases from V and 10 bases from J, leaving 9 bases between. CDR3 nucleotides: TGCGCCAGCAGCTTGGTTGAGGAGGCGCAGTATTTT. Its protein product is CASSLVEEAQYF.

The rearrangement joins TRBV12-3 or TRBV12-4 to TRBJ2-7; 7 bases line up with TRBD1. J lost 3 bases, V lost 5 bases, and 4 bases had no gene match. This CDR3 has 13 amino acids. DNA of the CDR3: TGTGCCAGCAGTACAGGGGTTAACTACGAGCAGTACTTC. Its protein product is CASSTGVNYEQYF.

The rearrangement uses TRBV7-2 and TRBJ1-1; D is undetermined. The CDR3 contains 15 residues. The V gene lost 1 base and the J gene lost 2 bases, with 11 bases spanning the gap. Germline-derived CDR1 and CDR2 are SGHTA and FQGNSA. CDR3 nucleotides: TGTGCCAGCAGCTTAGGGCGGTACGATAACACTGAAGCTTTCTTT. It yields the protein CASSLGRYDNTEAFF. Using reference TRBV7-2 and TRBJ1-1 for the parts outside the CDR3, the full variable domain is GAGVSQSPSNKVTEKGKDVELRCDPISGHTALYWYRQSLGQGLEFLIYFQGNSAPDKSGLPSDRFSAERTGGSVSTLTIQRTQQEDSAVYLCASSLGRYDNTEAFFGQGTRLTVV.

The chain carries TRBV12-3 or TRBV12-4 and TRBJ1-2; no reliable D call. The V and J ends lost 6 bases and 2 bases respectively, with 7 bases between them. The CDR3 spans 12 residues. CDR3 coding DNA: TGTGCCAGCAGCTACAGCAACTATGGCTACACCTTC. This codes for CASSYSNYGYTF.

The V call is TRBV27, the J call TRBJ2-1, with D possibly called TRBD1 or TRBD2 (6 bases each). V was pared by 2 bases and J by 2 bases, with 13 bases between. CDR3 length equals 16 residues. The germline gives CDR1 MNHEY, CDR2 SMNVEV (reference sequence). CDR3 in DNA: TGTGCCAGCAGTTTAGGGGGGCGAGCCACCTACAATGAGCAGTTCTTC. Translated: CASSLGGRATYNEQFF.

A single count supports this clone. V usage is TRBV3-1 (or the pseudogene TRBV3-2) and J usage is TRBJ1-4, with D perhaps TRBD1 (5 bases). The V gene lost 5 bases and the J gene lost 6 bases, with 28 bases spanning the gap. CDR1 and CDR2 (germline): LGHDT, YNNKEL (reference sequence). The CDR3 runs to 19 residues. In DNA form, the CDR3 reads TGTGCCAGCAGCACGGACTCACGGGGCCTGTTACGGGGGGATGAAAAACTGTTTTTT. Translating it yields CASSTDSRGLLRGDEKLFF.

This chain joins TRBV30 and TRBJ2-2, with 7 bases matching TRBD2. CDR3 length: 15 amino acids. Germline assignment: CDR1 GTSNPN and CDR2 SVGIG (reference sequence). Unmatched junction bases numbered 4, after V lost 0 bases and J lost 3 bases. CDR3 loop: CAWSVRGRDTGELFF. The CDR3 nucleotides read TGTGCCTGGAGTGTGCGGGGGAGGGACACCGGGGAGCTGTTTTTT. The full variable domain, in which reference TRBV30 and TRBJ2-2 provide the parts outside the CDR3, is SQTIHQWPATLVQPVGSPLSLECTVEGTSNPNLYWYRQAAGRGLQLLFYSVGIGQISSEVPQNLSASRPQDRQFILSSKKLLLSDSGFYLCAWSVRGRDTGELFFGEGSRLTVL.

The chain joins TRBV24-1 to TRBJ2-1; 8 positions agree with TRBD2. The CDR3 spans 17 residues. CDR1 and CDR2 (germline): KGHDR, SFDVKD. J lost 6 bases, V lost 4 bases, and 13 bases had no gene match. CDR3 nucleotides: TGTGCCACCAGTGAACGTTGGGGCGGGGGGTCCCTCAATGAGCAGTTCTTC. This translates into CATSERWGGGSLNEQFF.

This chain links TRBV6-1 with TRBJ2-5; a possible D gene is TRBD1 (6 bases). This CDR3 comprises 13 residues. In germline, CDR1 is MNHNS, CDR2 SASEGT. Trimming cost V 2 bases and J 5 bases, with 9 bases left between them. The CDR3 loop reads CASSEYRVETQYF. CDR3 DNA sequence: TGTGCCAGCAGTGAATACAGGGTTGAGACCCAGTACTTC.

This chain's CDR3 is CASRLTGQGGRAFF. The CDR3 nucleotides are TGTGCAAGTCGCCTGACAGGACAGGGGGGCAGAGCTTTCTTT. This chain uses TRBV12-2 with TRBJ1-1; the table's D call, TRBD1, has no DNA check behind it. TRBV12-2 is flagged as a pseudogene. There are 14 residues in the CDR3.

The V call is TRBV2, the J call TRBJ1-5; no definite D call. V lost 6 bases and J 0 bases, leaving 12 bases between the germline ends. Germline CDR1 is SNHLY and CDR2 is FYNNEI. This CDR3 has 15 amino acids. For the CDR3, the DNA is TGTGCCAGCAGCCTGGACGGACTTAGCAATCAGCCCCAGCATTTT. Protein product: CASSLDGLSNQPQHF.

The rearrangement links TRBV9 to TRBJ1-5; tentative D call: TRBD1 (5 bases). Trimming cost V 0 bases and J 4 bases, with 11 bases left between them. This CDR3 spans 15 amino acids. The germline gives CDR1 SGDLS, CDR2 YYNGEE. The CDR3 DNA is TGTGCCAGCAGCGTAGGTGGGACTGATAATCAGCCCCAGCATTTT. This gives the protein CASSVGGTDNQPQHF.

This chain links TRBV5-4 with TRBJ2-3, with D possibly being TRBD2 (6 bases). Germline CDR1 reads SGHNT; CDR2 reads YYREEE (reference sequence). V was clipped by 3 bases and J by 0 bases, with 14 bases between them. This CDR3 is 16 amino acids long. The CDR3 DNA sequence: TGTGCCAGCAGCTCGCATCCGGGAGAAAGCACAGATACGCAGTATTTT. Translating gives CASSSHPGESTDTQYF.

The rearrangement uses TRBV18 and TRBJ1-2, with D unresolved. Between the trimmed V and J ends, which lost 2 bases and 8 bases, there was a span of 6 bases. This CDR3 region has 11 residues. The germline CDR1 and CDR2 sequences are KGHSH and LQKENI. The CDR3 spells CASSPGYGYTF. CDR3 in DNA: TGTGCCAGCTCACCAGGGTACGGCTACACCTTC.

The chain joins TRBV6-5 to TRBJ2-7; no clear D gene. The germline V gene encodes CDR1 MNHEY and CDR2 SVGAGI. Trimming removed 2 bases from V and 2 bases from J, with 7 bases in between. The CDR3 totals 13 residues. Here the CDR3 reads CASSYPGTYEQYF. Written as DNA, the CDR3 is TGTGCCAGCAGTTACCCAGGCACCTACGAGCAGTACTTC.